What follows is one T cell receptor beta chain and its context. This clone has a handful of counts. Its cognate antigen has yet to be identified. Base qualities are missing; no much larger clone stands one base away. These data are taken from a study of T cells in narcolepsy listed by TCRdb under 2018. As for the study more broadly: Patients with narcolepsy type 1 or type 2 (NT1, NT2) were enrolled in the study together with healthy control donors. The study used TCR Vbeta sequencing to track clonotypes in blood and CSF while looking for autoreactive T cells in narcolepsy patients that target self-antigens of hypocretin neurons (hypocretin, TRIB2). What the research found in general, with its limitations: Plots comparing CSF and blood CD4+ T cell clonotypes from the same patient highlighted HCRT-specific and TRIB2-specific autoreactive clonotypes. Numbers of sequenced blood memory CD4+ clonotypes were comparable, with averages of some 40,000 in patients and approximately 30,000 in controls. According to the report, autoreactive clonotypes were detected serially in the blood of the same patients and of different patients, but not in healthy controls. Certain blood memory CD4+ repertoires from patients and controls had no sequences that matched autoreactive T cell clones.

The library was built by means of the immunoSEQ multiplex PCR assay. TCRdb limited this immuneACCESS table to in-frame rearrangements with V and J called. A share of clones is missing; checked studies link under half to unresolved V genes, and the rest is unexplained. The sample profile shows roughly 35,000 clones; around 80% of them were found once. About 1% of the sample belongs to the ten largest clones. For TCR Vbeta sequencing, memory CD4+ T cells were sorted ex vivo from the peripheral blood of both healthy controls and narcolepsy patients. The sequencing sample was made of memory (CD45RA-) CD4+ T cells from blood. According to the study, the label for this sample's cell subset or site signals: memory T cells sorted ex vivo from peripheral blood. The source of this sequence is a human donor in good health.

The CDR3 reads as follows: CASSQDPAGPYEQYF. The DNA sequence is given as TGCGCCAGCAGCCAAGATCCAGCGGGCCCCTACGAGCAGTACTTC. The chain is assembled from TRBV4-1 and TRBJ2-7; the D segment could be TRBD2, given 6 matching bases. CDR1 is given as MGHRA and CDR2 as YSYEKL, both from the germline V gene. The trim is 0 bases for V and 2 bases for J, with a gap of 11 bases between the germline ends. The CDR3 contains 15 residues, cysteine and phenylalanine counted. The DNA shown is the 45-base CDR3, in frame from base 1.